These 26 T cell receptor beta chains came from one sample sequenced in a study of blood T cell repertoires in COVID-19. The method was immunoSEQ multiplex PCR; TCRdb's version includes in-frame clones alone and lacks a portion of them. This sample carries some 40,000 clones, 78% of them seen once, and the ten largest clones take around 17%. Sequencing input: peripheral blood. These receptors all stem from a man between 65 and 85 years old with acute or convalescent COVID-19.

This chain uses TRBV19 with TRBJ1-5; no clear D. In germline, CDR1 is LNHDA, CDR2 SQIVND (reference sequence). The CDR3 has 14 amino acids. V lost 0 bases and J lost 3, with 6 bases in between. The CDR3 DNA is TGTGCCAGTAGTATAGATACATACAATCAGCCCCAGCATTTT. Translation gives CASSIDTYNQPQHF.

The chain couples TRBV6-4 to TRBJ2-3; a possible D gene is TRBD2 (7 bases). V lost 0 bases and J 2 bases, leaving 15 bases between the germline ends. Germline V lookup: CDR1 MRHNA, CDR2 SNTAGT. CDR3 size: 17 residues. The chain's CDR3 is CASSDSGWGGATDTQYF. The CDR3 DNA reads TGTGCCAGCAGTGACTCTGGATGGGGGGGGGCCACAGATACGCAGTATTTT.

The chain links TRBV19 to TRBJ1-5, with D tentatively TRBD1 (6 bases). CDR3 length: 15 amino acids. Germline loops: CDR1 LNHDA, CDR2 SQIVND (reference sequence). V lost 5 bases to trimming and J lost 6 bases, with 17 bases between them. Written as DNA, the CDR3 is TGTGCCAGTAGTGCAGGGTCAATAGGGGGTCAGCCCCAGCATTTT. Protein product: CASSAGSIGGQPQHF.

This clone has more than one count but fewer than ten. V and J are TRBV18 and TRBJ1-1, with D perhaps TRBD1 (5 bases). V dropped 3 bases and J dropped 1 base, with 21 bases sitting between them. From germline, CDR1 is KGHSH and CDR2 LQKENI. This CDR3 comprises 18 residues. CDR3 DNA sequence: TGTGCCAGCTCACCTACTCCGGATATACAGGTCCCGAACACTGAAGCTTTCTTT. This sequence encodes CASSPTPDIQVPNTEAFF.

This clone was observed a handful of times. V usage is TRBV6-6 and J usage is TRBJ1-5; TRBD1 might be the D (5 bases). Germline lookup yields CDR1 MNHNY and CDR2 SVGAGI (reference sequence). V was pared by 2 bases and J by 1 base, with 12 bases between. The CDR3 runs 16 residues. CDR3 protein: CASSYLAGVSNQPQHF. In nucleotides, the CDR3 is TGTGCCAGCAGTTACCTTGCGGGGGTGAGCAATCAGCCCCAGCATTTT.

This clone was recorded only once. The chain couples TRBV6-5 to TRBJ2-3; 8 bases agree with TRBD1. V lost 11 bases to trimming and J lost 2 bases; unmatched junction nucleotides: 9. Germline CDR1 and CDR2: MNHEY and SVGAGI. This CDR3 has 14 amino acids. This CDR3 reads CALTRDRTTDTQYF. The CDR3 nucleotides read TGTGCCCTCACCCGGGACAGGACCACAGATACGCAGTATTTT.

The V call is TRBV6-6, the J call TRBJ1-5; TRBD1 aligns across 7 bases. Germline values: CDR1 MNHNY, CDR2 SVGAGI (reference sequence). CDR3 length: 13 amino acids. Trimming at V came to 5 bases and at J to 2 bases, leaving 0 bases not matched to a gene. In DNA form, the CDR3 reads TGTGCCAGCAGTGGGACAGGCAATCAGCCCCAGCATTTT. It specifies CASSGTGNQPQHF.

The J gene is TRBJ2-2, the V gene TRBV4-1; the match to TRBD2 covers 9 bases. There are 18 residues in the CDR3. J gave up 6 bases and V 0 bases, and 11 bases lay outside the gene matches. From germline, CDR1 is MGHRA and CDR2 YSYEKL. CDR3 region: CASSQEGSLAGDAGELFF. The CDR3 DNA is TGCGCCAGCAGCCAAGAAGGGAGCTTAGCGGGAGATGCCGGGGAGCTGTTTTTT.

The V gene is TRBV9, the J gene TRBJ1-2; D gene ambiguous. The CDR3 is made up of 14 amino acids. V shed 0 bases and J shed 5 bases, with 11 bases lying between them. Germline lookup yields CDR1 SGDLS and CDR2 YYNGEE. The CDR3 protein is CASSVAESQYGYTF. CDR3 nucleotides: TGTGCCAGCAGCGTAGCGGAGAGCCAATATGGCTACACCTTC.

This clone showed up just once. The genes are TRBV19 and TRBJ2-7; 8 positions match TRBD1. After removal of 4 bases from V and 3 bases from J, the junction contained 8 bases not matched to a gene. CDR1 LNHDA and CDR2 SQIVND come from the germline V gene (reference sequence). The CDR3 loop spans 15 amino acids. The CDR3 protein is CASSRDRGQIYEQYF. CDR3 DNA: TGTGCCAGTAGTAGAGACAGGGGCCAAATCTACGAGCAGTACTTC.

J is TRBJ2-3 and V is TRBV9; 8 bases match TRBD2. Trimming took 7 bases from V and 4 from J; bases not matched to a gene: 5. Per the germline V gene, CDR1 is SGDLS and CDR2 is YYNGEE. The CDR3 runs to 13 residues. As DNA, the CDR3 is TGTGCCAGCCAGGACGGGAGGGCAGATACGCAGTATTTT. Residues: CASQDGRADTQYF.

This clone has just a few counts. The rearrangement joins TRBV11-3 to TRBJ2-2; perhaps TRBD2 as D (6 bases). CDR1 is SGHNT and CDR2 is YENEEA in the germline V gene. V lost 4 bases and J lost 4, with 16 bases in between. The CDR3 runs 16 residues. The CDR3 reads CASSYLGGAGTGELFF. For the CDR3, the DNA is TGTGCCAGCAGCTACCTCGGCGGGGCGGGCACCGGGGAGCTGTTTTTT.

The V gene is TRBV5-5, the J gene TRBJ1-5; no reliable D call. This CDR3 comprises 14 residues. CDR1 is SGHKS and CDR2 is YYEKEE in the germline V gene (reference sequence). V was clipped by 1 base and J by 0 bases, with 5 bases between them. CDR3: CASSLIYSNQPQHF. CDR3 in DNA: TGTGCCAGCAGCTTGATTTATAGCAATCAGCCCCAGCATTTT.

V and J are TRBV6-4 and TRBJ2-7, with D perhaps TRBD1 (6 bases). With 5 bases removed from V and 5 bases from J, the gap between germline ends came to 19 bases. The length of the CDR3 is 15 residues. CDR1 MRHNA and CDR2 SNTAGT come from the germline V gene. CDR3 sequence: CASSIKAGAGHEQYF. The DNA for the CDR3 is TGTGCCAGCAGTATTAAGGCAGGGGCAGGGCACGAGCAGTACTTC.

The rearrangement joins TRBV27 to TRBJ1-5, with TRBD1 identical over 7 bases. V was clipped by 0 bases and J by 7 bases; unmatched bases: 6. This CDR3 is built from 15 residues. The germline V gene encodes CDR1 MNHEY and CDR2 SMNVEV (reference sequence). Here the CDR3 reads CASSLSGGGRQPQHF. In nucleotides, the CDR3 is TGTGCCAGCAGTTTATCAGGAGGGGGCAGGCAGCCCCAGCATTTT.

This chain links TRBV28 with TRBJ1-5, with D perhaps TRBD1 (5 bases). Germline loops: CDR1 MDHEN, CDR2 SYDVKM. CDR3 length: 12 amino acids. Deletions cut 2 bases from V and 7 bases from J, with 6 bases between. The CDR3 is CASSLGAQPQHF. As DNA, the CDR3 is TGTGCCAGCAGTTTAGGGGCGCAGCCCCAGCATTTT.

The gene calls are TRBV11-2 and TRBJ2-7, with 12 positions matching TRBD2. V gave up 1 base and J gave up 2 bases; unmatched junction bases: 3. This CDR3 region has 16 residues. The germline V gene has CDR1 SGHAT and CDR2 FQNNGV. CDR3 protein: CASSLAPSGRAYEQYF. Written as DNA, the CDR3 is TGTGCCAGCAGCTTAGCCCCTAGCGGGAGGGCCTACGAGCAGTACTTC.

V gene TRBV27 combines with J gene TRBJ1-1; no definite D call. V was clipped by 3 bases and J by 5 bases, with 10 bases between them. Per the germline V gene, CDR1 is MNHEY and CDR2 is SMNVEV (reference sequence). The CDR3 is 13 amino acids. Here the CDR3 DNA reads TGTGCCAGCAGTTTGGTAGTCTATACTGAAGCTTTCTTT. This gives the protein CASSLVVYTEAFF.

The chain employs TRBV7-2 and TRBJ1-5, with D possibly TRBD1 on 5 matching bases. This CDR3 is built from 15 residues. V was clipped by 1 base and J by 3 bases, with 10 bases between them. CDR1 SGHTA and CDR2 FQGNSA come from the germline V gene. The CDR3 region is CASSLDRLDNQPQHF. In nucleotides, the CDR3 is TGTGCCAGCAGCTTAGACAGGCTCGACAATCAGCCCCAGCATTTT.

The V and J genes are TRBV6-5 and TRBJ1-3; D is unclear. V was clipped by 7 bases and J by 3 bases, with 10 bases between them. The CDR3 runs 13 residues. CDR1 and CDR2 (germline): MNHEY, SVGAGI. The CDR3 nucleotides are TGTGCCAGCACCGCGGGAAATGGAAACACCATATATTTT. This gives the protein CASTAGNGNTIYF.

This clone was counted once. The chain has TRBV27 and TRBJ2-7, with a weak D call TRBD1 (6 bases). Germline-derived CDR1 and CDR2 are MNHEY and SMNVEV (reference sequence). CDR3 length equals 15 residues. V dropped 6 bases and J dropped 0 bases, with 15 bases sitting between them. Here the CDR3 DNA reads TGTGCCAGCAGCCGATCGACAGGCAACTCCTACGAGCAGTACTTC. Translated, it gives CASSRSTGNSYEQYF.

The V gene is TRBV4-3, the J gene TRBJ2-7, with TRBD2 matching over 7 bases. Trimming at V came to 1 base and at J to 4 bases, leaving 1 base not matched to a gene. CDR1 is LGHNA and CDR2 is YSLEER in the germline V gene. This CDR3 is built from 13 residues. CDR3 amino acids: CASSQVGGYEQYF. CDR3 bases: TGCGCCAGCAGCCAAGTGGGGGGGTACGAGCAGTACTTC.

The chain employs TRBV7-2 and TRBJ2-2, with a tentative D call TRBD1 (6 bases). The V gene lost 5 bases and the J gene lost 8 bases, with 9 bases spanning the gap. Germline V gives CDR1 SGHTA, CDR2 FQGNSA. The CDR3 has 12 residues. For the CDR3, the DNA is TGTGCCAGCAGCCCTGGGACAGGGGAGCTGTTTTTT. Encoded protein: CASSPGTGELFF.

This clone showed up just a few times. CDR3 bases: TGTGCCAGCAGCTTAGTATTTGGGGCAGCGAATCAGCCCCAGCATTTT. Its translation is CASSLVFGAANQPQHF. V is TRBV7-8 and J is TRBJ1-5; possible D gene TRBD1, 5 bases. This CDR3 has 16 residues. Trimming stripped 1 base from V and 4 bases from J, with 14 bases between. The germline CDR1 and CDR2 sequences are SGHVS and FQNEAQ.

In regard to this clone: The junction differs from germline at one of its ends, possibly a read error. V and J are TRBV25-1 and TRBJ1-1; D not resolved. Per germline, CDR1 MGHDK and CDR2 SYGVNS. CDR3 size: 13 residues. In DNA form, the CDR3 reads TGTGGCAGCAGATCCGAGAGAAACACTGAAGCTTTCTTT. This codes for CGSRSERNTEAFF.

CDR3 sequence reads: CATSRDRATDTQYF. For the CDR3, the DNA is TGTGCCACCAGCAGGGACAGGGCTACAGATACGCAGTATTTT. The rearrangement joins TRBV15 to TRBJ2-3; 8 nucleotides match TRBD1. Germline CDR1 reads LNHNV; CDR2 reads YYDKDF (reference sequence). The ends lost 3 bases at V and 3 bases at J; junction bases unmatched: 2. CDR3 length equals 14 residues.